Presented here are 10 T cell receptor beta chains from one specimen sequenced in a study of breast tumors, draining lymph nodes, adjacent tissues. TCRdb reprocessed the multiplex PCR reads with MiXCR, giving one entry per CDR3 protein. The data hold 180,000 or so distinct CDR3 sequences, with around 33% observed a single time. Samples came from axillary lymph nodes draining the breast cancer. The sequenced sample was axillary lymph node tissue. The receptors shown here come from a female donor with breast cancer. Some clones in this sample may be carry-over from other donors' samples.

This clonotype was seen more than once but under ten times. A single base separates this from a much larger clone, so it may be a read error. The chain is built from TRBV11-3 and TRBJ2-3, with TRBD2 identical over 7 bases. V shed 5 bases, J shed 5 bases, and the junction held 13 bases outside the gene matches. Germline V gene data show CDR1 as SGHNT and CDR2 as YENEEA. This CDR3 is built from 16 residues. CDR3 sequence reads: CASSPHLGGEGDTQYF. The CDR3 bases are TGTGCCAGCAGCCCCCACTTGGGCGGGGAGGGAGATACGCAGTATTTT.

At least ten counts were recorded for this clonotype. The chain employs TRBV19 and TRBJ2-3; D unclear. The germline gives CDR1 LNHDA, CDR2 SQIVND (reference sequence). The V end was cut by 5 bases, the J end by 9 bases, with 12 bases between. The CDR3 totals 12 residues. Here the CDR3 reads CASSLGPGTQYF. Here the CDR3 DNA reads TGTGCCAGTAGTCTTGGGCCTGGCACGCAGTATTTT.

This clonotype came up many times. The chain has TRBV20-1 and TRBJ2-5; 13 positions match TRBD2. The germline V gene has CDR1 DFQATT and CDR2 SNEGSKA (reference sequence). The V and J ends lost 2 bases and 2 bases, in that order; junction bases with no gene match: 8. This CDR3 region has 17 residues. The CDR3 DNA reads TGCAGTGCTAGACCCGGGACTAGCGGGGCGATTCAAGAGACCCAGTACTTC. This codes for CSARPGTSGAIQETQYF.

This clonotype was seen many times. The chain employs TRBV6-5 and TRBJ2-7, with 9 bases aligning to TRBD1. The germline V gene encodes CDR1 MNHEY and CDR2 SVGAGI. Trimming took 4 bases from V and 1 from J; bases not matched to a gene: 5. The CDR3 spans 15 residues. In DNA form, the CDR3 reads TGTGCCAGCAGTTCAGCTGGGACAGGGTCCTACGAGCAGTACTTC. This sequence encodes CASSSAGTGSYEQYF.

This clonotype was counted only a few times. This clone may be a read error of a much larger clone one base away. This chain connects TRBV28 to TRBJ1-6; TRBD1 agrees at 8 bases. This CDR3 is built from 15 residues. V was pared by 7 bases and J by 10 bases, with 12 bases of the junction left unmatched. The germline V gene has CDR1 MDHEN and CDR2 SYDVKM. CDR3 bases: TGTGCCAGCAATACCTTTCAGGGGGCTAGGTCACCCCTCCACTTT. Amino acids: CASNTFQGARSPLHF.

The table lists this clonotype with a few counts. A read error may explain this, as a much larger clone is one base away. This sequence joins TRBV20-1 and TRBJ2-7; TRBD1 or TRBD2 may be the D gene (5 bases each). The CDR3 is made up of 13 amino acids. CDR1 is DFQATT, CDR2 SNEGSKA, per germline (reference sequence). As DNA, the CDR3 is TGCAGTGCAAGGGACGGGTCCTCCTACGCGCAGTACTTC. Encoded protein: CSARDGSSYAQYF.

This chain links TRBV6-1 with TRBJ2-7; D is perhaps TRBD2 (6 bases). V shed 6 bases and J shed 3 bases, with 12 bases lying between them. This CDR3 comprises 13 residues. CDR1 is MNHNS, CDR2 SASEGT, per germline. The DNA for the CDR3 is TGTGCCAGCAGCCAGAGGCGGGGCTACGAGCAGTACTTC. Translating gives CASSQRRGYEQYF.

In the case of this clonotype: The CDR3 does not close with the conserved phenylalanine or tryptophan, likely indicating a read error. The limits of the CDR3 on the DNA are not certain, so only TCRdb's listed CDR3 is given. The chain couples TRBV7-8 to TRBJ2-2; TRBD1, the table's D call, lacks a check against the DNA. Germline V gene data show CDR1 as SGHVS and CDR2 as FQNEAQ. The CDR3 region is 14 residues in length, termini included. CDR3 amino acids: CASSGTENTGELLL.

This clonotype occurred many times. This sequence joins TRBV3-1 and TRBJ2-7; D may be TRBD1 (6 bases). CDR3 size: 14 residues. CDR1 is LGHDT, CDR2 YNNKEL, per germline (reference sequence). The V and J ends lost 2 bases and 3 bases respectively, with 11 bases between them. Written as DNA, the CDR3 is TGTGCCAGCAGCCAACTTGGACAGCACTACGAGCAGTACTTC. Translating gives CASSQLGQHYEQYF.

Worth noting for this clonotype: One base away lies a much larger clone, so this may be a sequencing read error. The V and J genes are TRBV7-9 and TRBJ1-1; maybe TRBD1 (6 bases). V lost 1 base and J 7 bases, leaving 13 bases between the germline ends. Germline V gene data show CDR1 as SEHNR and CDR2 as FQNEAQ (reference sequence). This CDR3 has 14 residues. As DNA, the CDR3 is TGTGCCAGCAGCTTAGGTCGTCGGGACATTGAAGCTTTCTTT. Encoded protein: CASSLGRRDIEAFF.